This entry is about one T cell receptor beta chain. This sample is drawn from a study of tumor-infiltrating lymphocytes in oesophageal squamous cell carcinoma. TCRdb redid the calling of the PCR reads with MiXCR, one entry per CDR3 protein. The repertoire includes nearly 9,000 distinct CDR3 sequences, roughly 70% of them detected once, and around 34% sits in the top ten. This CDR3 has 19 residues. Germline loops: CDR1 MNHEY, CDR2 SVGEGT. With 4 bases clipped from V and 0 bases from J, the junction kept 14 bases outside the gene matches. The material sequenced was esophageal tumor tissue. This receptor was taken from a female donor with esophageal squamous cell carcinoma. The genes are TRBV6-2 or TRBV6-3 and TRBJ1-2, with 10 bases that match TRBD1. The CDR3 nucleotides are TGTGCCAGCAGTTCCTCGACAGGGGGCACGTACCACCCTAACTATGGCTACACCTTC. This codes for CASSSSTGGTYHPNYGYTF.